The rows below give T cell receptor beta chains drawn from one sample of a study of blood T cell repertoires in COVID-19. Sequencing used immunoSEQ multiplex PCR; TCRdb keeps in-frame clones, though not all of them. In the table there are more than 75,000 clones, about 84% of which are singletons. The sample taken for sequencing was peripheral blood. The source is a woman in her seventies with acute or convalescent COVID-19. CDR3s include the opening cysteine and the closing phenylalanine or tryptophan.

j_call: TRBJ2-3
v_call: TRBV7-9
cdr3_aa: CASSPTQGGASDTQYF

j_call: TRBJ2-3
v_call: TRBV4-1
cdr3_aa: CASSQGPRGGRSDTQYF

j_call: TRBJ2-2
v_call: TRBV7-7
cdr3_aa: CASSLGLYTGELFF

j_call: TRBJ2-5
v_call: TRBV5-4
cdr3_aa: CASSLAAGRGETQYF

j_call: TRBJ1-5
v_call: TRBV6-1
cdr3_aa: CASSALPDRGGQPQHF

j_call: TRBJ1-4
v_call: TRBV4-1
cdr3_aa: CASRPRTGEEKLFF

j_call: TRBJ2-2
v_call: TRBV6-2/TRBV6-3
cdr3_aa: CASSPSGSWGTGELFF

j_call: TRBJ2-1
v_call: TRBV11-1
cdr3_aa: CASSARVSSYNEQFF

j_call: TRBJ1-2
v_call: TRBV29-1
cdr3_aa: CSVFGTGGFYGYTF

j_call: TRBJ2-1
v_call: TRBV6-4
cdr3_aa: CASSPRDRGLSDEQFF

j_call: TRBJ2-2
v_call: TRBV7-9
cdr3_aa: CASSMGLAGVIPNTGELFF

j_call: TRBJ2-1
v_call: TRBV7-8
cdr3_aa: CASSFPGRGRNEQFF

j_call: TRBJ2-2
v_call: TRBV11-3
cdr3_aa: CASSLAGANTGELFF

j_call: TRBJ2-6
v_call: TRBV19
cdr3_aa: CASSTDRVYSGANVLTF

j_call: TRBJ2-1
v_call: TRBV18
cdr3_aa: CASSRLAGGRYNEQFF

j_call: TRBJ2-3
v_call: TRBV19
cdr3_aa: CASSPLAGTSTDTQYF

j_call: TRBJ2-5
v_call: TRBV29-1
cdr3_aa: CSVEEDRVTQYF

j_call: TRBJ1-4
v_call: TRBV2
cdr3_aa: CASIGQGNEKLFF

j_call: TRBJ2-1
v_call: TRBV5-4
cdr3_aa: CASSGAQWISGYNEQFF

j_call: TRBJ1-2
v_call: TRBV3-1/TRBV3-2
cdr3_aa: CASSIGARGYTF

j_call: TRBJ1-2
v_call: TRBV7-9
cdr3_aa: CASSLAVGANGYTF

j_call: TRBJ1-2
v_call: TRBV6-4
cdr3_aa: CASSAEEGYGYTF

j_call: TRBJ1-4
v_call: TRBV27
cdr3_aa: CASRQTTNEKLFF

j_call: TRBJ2-3
v_call: TRBV2
cdr3_aa: CASSELAGVDTQYF

j_call: TRBJ2-1
v_call: TRBV29-1
cdr3_aa: CSVEVSRDNEQFF

j_call: TRBJ1-2
v_call: TRBV19
cdr3_aa: CASSIATGANYGYTF

j_call: TRBJ1-1
v_call: TRBV19
cdr3_aa: CASSIGVENTEAFF

j_call: TRBJ1-5
v_call: TRBV18
cdr3_aa: CASSLNGQGNQPQHF